This paragraph reports one T cell receptor beta chain. Its antigen is not yet known. The sample is drawn from a study of CXCR3-negative and CXCR3-positive naive CD8 T cells (dated by TCRdb to about 2019). In terms of the full investigation: About 135 million TRB reads were obtained in total, roughly 1.5 +/- 0.3 million reads per library. Diversity and physicochemical repertoire analyses covered roughly ten donors pooled from two independent experiments. For the TRBV-TRBJ cluster analysis, the naive subsets came from 5 donors, while the memory cells came from 3 donors.

Each CD8+ T cell subset was flow-sorted in triplicate, with 250,000 to 350,000 cells per subset placed directly into RLT lysis buffer. To exclude memory contaminants, naive CD8+ T cells were stringently defined as CD45RO-CCR7+CD27+CD95-. Standard density gradient centrifugation was used to isolate peripheral blood mononuclear cells from buffy coats. A FACSAria III was used to flow-sort naive CD8+ T cells into CXCR3-negative and CXCR3-positive populations. Total RNA was extracted from sorted cells with an RNeasy Mini Kit. Instrument on record: NextSeq 550. The Human TCR Profiling Kit (MiLaboratory) was used to prepare UMI-labeled 5' RACE TRB cDNA libraries. The full amount of extracted RNA was used for cDNA synthesis, and the full amount of resulting cDNA was used for PCR amplification. Libraries were prepared in parallel with an identical number of PCR cycles. As for the authors' bioinformatics: MIGEC and MiXCR extracted about 53,000 +/- 10,000 unique UMI-labeled TRB cDNA molecules per library, requiring at least two reads per UMI. On average, about 40,000 +/- 10,000 functional in-frame TRB CDR3 nucleotide clonotypes lacking stop codons were found per library. After each sample was downsampled to 5000 UMI-labeled TRB molecules, VDJtools was used to calculate diversity metrics such as normalized Shannon-Wiener and Chao1. Clonotype-size-weighted physicochemical properties of the central five CDR3 residues (interaction energy, strength, volume and Kidera factor 4) were computed in VDJtools. TCRdb reprocessed the reads into one record per CDR3 protein sequence, lacking DNA. TCRdb's processing, not the study's, gives the V and J calls here. This specimen's table enumerates 75,000 to 100,000 distinct CDR3 sequences. The ten largest clones add up to around 1.4% of the sample.

Including cysteine and phenylalanine, the CDR3 has 12 amino acids. No DNA was logged. Based on the germline V gene, the CDR1 and CDR2 sequences are SQVTM and ANQGSEA. Findings and caveats that apply to the study as a whole: Within the same donor, TRBV-TRBJ usage looked similar between naive CXCR3-negative and CXCR3-positive cells, but memory cells had distinct patterns. CXCR3 expression partially decreased after cryopreservation, so most assays used freshly isolated PBMCs. Surface CD5, linked to self-reactivity in mice, was comparable between naive subsets; TCR interaction strength was therefore also inferred from TRB CDR3 physicochemical properties. Compared with CXCR3-negative naive cells, CXCR3-positive naive cells had TRB CDR3s with higher hydrophobicity (lower Kidera factor 4), lower energy, and higher strength and volume indices. Both naive subsets had comparably high repertoire diversity, while memory CD8+ T cells had much lower repertoire diversity.

Sequenced: naive CXCR3- CD8+ T cells from blood. Sample cell subset or site, as interpreted from the label and publication: CD45RO-CCR7+CD27+CD95- naive CD8+ T cells lacking CXCR3 (TNR3-). This TCR was recovered from a human donor in good health. Some clones in this sample may be carry-over from other donors' samples. The chain links TRBV29-1 with TRBJ2-1. The CDR3 protein: CSVESGYNEQFF.